The TCR beta chain under discussion was sequenced for a study of blood T cell repertoires in COVID-19. Data came from immunoSEQ multiplex PCR; TCRdb stores just in-frame clones and leaves some out. The table has 85,000 to 100,000 clones, 88% seen once. The CDR3 is 14 residues long. Trimming removed 5 bases at V and 1 base at J, with 12 bases between. The germline V gene has CDR1 MNHEY and CDR2 SMNVEV (reference sequence). Sequencing was performed on peripheral blood. The sequence was collected from a man in his fifties with COVID-19, enrolled during active disease. The chain uses TRBV27 and TRBJ2-7, with a weak D call TRBD1 (6 bases). The chain's CDR3 is CASSPVQGSYEQYF. CDR3 coding DNA: TGTGCCAGCAGTCCGGTACAGGGATCCTACGAGCAGTACTTC.